These 18 T cell receptor beta chains were all obtained from the same sample, sequenced in a study of blood T cell repertoires in COVID-19. Repertoires were generated with immunoSEQ multiplex PCR, while TCRdb's copy carries only in-frame clones and drops some. The sample records under 100,000 clones, roughly 86% being singletons. Sequenced input: peripheral blood. These receptor sequences come from a human donor in a cohort sampled during active COVID-19.

V usage is TRBV3-1 (or the pseudogene TRBV3-2) and J usage is TRBJ2-3, with 7 nucleotides matching TRBD2. The ends lost 6 bases at V and 0 bases at J; junction bases unmatched: 6. The CDR3 spans 15 residues. Germline CDR1 reads LGHDT; CDR2 reads YNNKEL (reference sequence). The CDR3 DNA reads as TGTGCCAGCAGGCCGGGGGGAACTAGCACAGATACGCAGTATTTT. Encoded protein: CASRPGGTSTDTQYF.

This rearrangement joins TRBV2 to TRBJ2-1, with 8 nucleotides matching TRBD1. The CDR3 length is 14 residues. V dropped 4 bases and J dropped 6; count of bases not matched to a gene: 5. The germline gives CDR1 SNHLY, CDR2 FYNNEI. This chain's CDR3 is CASSVPGQANEQFF. CDR3 DNA: TGTGCCAGCAGTGTCCCGGGACAGGCCAATGAGCAGTTCTTC.

The gene calls are TRBV11-2 and TRBJ2-7, with 15 nucleotides matching TRBD2. With V trimmed by 1 base and J by 4 bases, 2 bases remained unmatched. CDR1 SGHAT and CDR2 FQNNGV come from the germline V gene. This CDR3 spans 16 amino acids. CDR3 nucleotide sequence: TGTGCCAGCAGCTTAGTGGGACTAGCGGGGGGATACGAGCAGTACTTC. Amino acids: CASSLVGLAGGYEQYF.

The chain recombines TRBV4-2 with TRBJ2-1; 10 bases map to TRBD2. Per germline, CDR1 LGHNA and CDR2 YNFKEQ. Trimming at V came to 1 base and at J to 7 bases, leaving 7 bases not matched to a gene. This CDR3 is built from 16 residues. The CDR3 here is CASSQAVAGGGNEQFF. CDR3 nucleotides: TGTGCCAGCAGCCAAGCCGTAGCGGGGGGAGGTAATGAGCAGTTCTTC.

This clone has a handful of counts. CDR3 in DNA: TGTGCCAGCAGATCCGACTTAAGCTCCTACGAGCAGTACTTC. Translation: CASRSDLSSYEQYF. The chain joins TRBV6-5 to TRBJ2-7; unclear D gene. This CDR3 is 14 amino acids long. V lost 6 bases and J lost 0, with 12 bases in between. Germline V gene sequence: CDR1 MNHEY, CDR2 SVGAGI.

V usage is TRBV5-1 and J usage is TRBJ1-1; unclear D gene. V shed 4 bases and J shed 1 base, with 14 bases lying between them. In germline, CDR1 is SGHRS, CDR2 YFSETQ. The CDR3 is 15 amino acids. Written as DNA, the CDR3 is TGCGCCAGCAGCATACGCTATCGAGGGAACACTGAAGCTTTCTTT. Its translation is CASSIRYRGNTEAFF.

This chain joins TRBV18 and TRBJ2-1; D gene unclear. The germline gives CDR1 KGHSH, CDR2 LQKENI. V was clipped by 3 bases and J by 6 bases, with 6 bases between them. The CDR3 is 12 residues long. The CDR3 here is CASSPNSNEQFF. For the CDR3, the DNA is TGTGCCAGCTCACCGAATAGCAATGAGCAGTTCTTC.

The rearrangement links TRBV7-3 to TRBJ2-1; TRBD2 aligns across 10 bases. Germline V gene sequence: CDR1 SGHTA, CDR2 FQGTGA. The CDR3 consists of 14 residues. Unmatched junction bases numbered 5, after V lost 5 bases and J lost 7 bases. CDR3 protein: CASSPAGGPNEQFF. The CDR3 bases are TGTGCCAGCAGCCCAGCGGGGGGGCCAAATGAGCAGTTCTTC.

This chain links TRBV18 with TRBJ1-1; tentative D call: TRBD1 (5 bases). V lost 3 bases and J 4 bases, leaving 15 bases between the germline ends. Germline V CDR1 and CDR2: KGHSH, LQKENI. CDR3 length equals 15 residues. CDR3 DNA: TGTGCCAGCTCACCCCTCCAAACCGGGGGCACTGAAGCTTTCTTT. Translated: CASSPLQTGGTEAFF.

This sequence joins TRBV10-3 and TRBJ2-7; tentatively, D is TRBD1 (6 bases). Germline CDR1 ENHRY, CDR2 SYGVKD. Trimming pared 7 bases from V and 9 bases from J, leaving 22 bases between. This CDR3 is built from 14 residues. This CDR3 reads CAITTDSRTWGQYF. The CDR3 region has the DNA TGTGCCATCACCACGGACAGTCGGACCTGGGGGCAGTACTTC.

The chain employs TRBV18 and TRBJ1-6, with D maybe TRBD1 (5 bases). The V end lost 5 bases, the J end lost 7 bases, and 15 bases lay between the germline ends. This CDR3 region has 15 residues. Germline CDR1 reads KGHSH; CDR2 reads LQKENI. The CDR3 spells CASSTSRDPNSPLHF. The CDR3 bases are TGTGCCAGCTCAACTAGCCGGGACCCAAATTCACCCCTCCACTTT.

The rearrangement links TRBV29-1 to TRBJ1-2; D is possibly TRBD1 (5 bases). The ends were cut back, 5 bases at V and 4 bases at J, with 14 bases in the middle. Germline lookup yields CDR1 SQVTM and CDR2 ANQGSEA. The length of the CDR3 is 13 residues. CDR3 coding DNA: TGCAGCGTTTCAAAGACAGTCTCCTATGGCTACACCTTC. It translates to CSVSKTVSYGYTF.

The chain joins TRBV7-9 to TRBJ1-2, with TRBD1 matching 7 bases. This CDR3 is built from 14 residues. The junction had 9 bases not matched to a gene; V was cut back by 3 bases and J by 8 bases. The germline V gene has CDR1 SEHNR and CDR2 FQNEAQ (reference sequence). The CDR3 reads CASSFSDRASGYTF. The DNA for the CDR3 is TGTGCCAGCAGCTTTTCAGACAGGGCGTCCGGCTACACCTTC.

The chain employs TRBV11-3 and TRBJ2-5, with 7 positions matching TRBD1. This CDR3 has 13 residues. Looked up from germline, CDR1 is SGHNT and CDR2 is YENEEA. The V and J ends lost 5 bases and 5 bases, in that order; junction bases with no gene match: 5. The CDR3 loop reads CASSGLRGETQYF. The CDR3, as DNA: TGTGCCAGCAGCGGTCTCAGGGGGGAGACCCAGTACTTC.

The genes are TRBV18 and TRBJ1-5; TRBD1 agrees at 8 bases. Germline V gene lookup returns CDR1 KGHSH and CDR2 LQKENI. The length of the CDR3 is 14 residues. The ends lost 3 bases at V and 9 bases at J; junction bases unmatched: 7. CDR3 in amino acids: CASSPGTGNTPQHF. DNA of the CDR3: TGTGCCAGCTCACCGGGGACAGGTAACACGCCCCAGCATTTT.

V is TRBV28 and J is TRBJ1-4; 7 nucleotides match TRBD1. Germline V gene lookup returns CDR1 MDHEN and CDR2 SYDVKM. This CDR3 contains 13 residues. The V and J ends lost 11 bases and 6 bases, in that order; junction bases with no gene match: 9. The CDR3 here is CAARQGFDEKLFF. In nucleotides, the CDR3 is TGTGCCGCCCGACAGGGATTCGATGAAAAACTGTTTTTT.

V gene TRBV7-2 combines with J gene TRBJ2-7; 10 bases align to TRBD1. The germline gives CDR1 SGHTA, CDR2 FQGNSA. V gave up 3 bases and J gave up 1 base; unmatched junction bases: 3. This CDR3 has 15 residues. CDR3 nucleotide sequence: TGTGCCAGCAGCTTCTCGGGACAGGGGTCCTACGAGCAGTACTTC. It translates to CASSFSGQGSYEQYF. Filled out from reference TRBV7-2 and TRBJ2-7, the complete variable domain reads GAGVSQSPSNKVTEKGKDVELRCDPISGHTALYWYRQSLGQGLEFLIYFQGNSAPDKSGLPSDRFSAERTGGSVSTLTIQRTQQEDSAVYLCASSFSGQGSYEQYFGPGTRLTVT.

This chain connects TRBV2 to TRBJ1-4, with D unclear. Germline CDR1 SNHLY, CDR2 FYNNEI. V lost 6 bases to trimming and J lost 5 bases, with 13 bases between them. There are 14 residues in the CDR3. This CDR3 reads CASRGDSKNEKLFF. The CDR3 DNA reads as TGTGCCAGCAGGGGAGACTCAAAAAATGAAAAACTGTTTTTT.